This TCR beta chain was obtained from a study of T-cell reconstitution after alpha-beta-depleted transplantation in children. This CDR3 has 14 residues. Germline V gene lookup returns CDR1 KGHSH and CDR2 LQKENI. V lost 6 bases to trimming and J lost 3 bases, with 13 bases between them. Unique molecular identifiers were incorporated into the prepared TCRbeta library. Via MiXCR, TCRdb re-called the PCR reads, giving one row per CDR3 protein. The data contain about 540,000 distinct CDR3 sequences, about 16% of them seen just once; the ten biggest clones take up 3.3%. This TCR was sampled from a human donor who donated a stem cell graft to a child with acute lymphoblastic leukemia. The V call is TRBV18, the J call TRBJ2-3; D possibly corresponds to TRBD2 (6 bases). The sequencing used PBMCs from the stem cell graft donor, collected from the stem cell graft. CDR3 bases: TGTGCCAGCTCCGGAGGGCTGGCAACAGATACGCAGTATTTT. It specifies CASSGGLATDTQYF. The whole variable domain, remainder taken from reference TRBV18 and TRBJ2-3, is NAGVMQNPRHLVRRRGQEARLRCSPMKGHSHVYWYRQLPEEGLKFMVYLQKENIIDESGMPKERFSAEFPKEGPSILRIQQVVRGDSAAYFCASSGGLATDTQYFGPGTRLTVL.